A single sample gave rise to the 32 T cell receptor beta chains below, sequenced in a study of cytomegalovirus exposure and HLA in healthy donors. PCR involved 60 Vbeta and 13 Jbeta primers. Only in-frame clones appear in the TCRdb table, and some are missing; sequencing was by immunoSEQ multiplex PCR. This repertoire shows roughly 140,000 clones, 70% to 80% found once; its top ten account for about 6.6%. The sequenced sample was PBMCs. The receptor set was obtained from a woman aged 40-49 years in good health and CMV-seropositive.

CDR3 loop: CASSRGGAYEQYF. The CDR3 DNA reads as TGTGCCAGCAGCAGGGGGGGGGCTTACGAGCAGTACTTC. The rearrangement links TRBV21-1 to TRBJ2-7; the DNA was not compared with TRBD2, the D call given in the table. TRBV21-1 is designated a pseudogene. This CDR3 comprises 13 residues.

This clone was counted a single time. V is TRBV7-9 and J is TRBJ2-1; 12 nucleotides line up with TRBD2. Germline CDR1 is SEHNR and CDR2 is FQNEAQ (reference sequence). The CDR3 runs 16 residues. J lost 7 bases, V lost 1 base, and 5 bases had no gene match. CDR3 loop: CASSLVRLAGDNEQFF. The CDR3 DNA is TGTGCCAGCAGCTTAGTGAGACTAGCGGGAGATAATGAGCAGTTCTTC.

The chain combines TRBV7-8 with TRBJ2-3; unclear D gene. Germline loops: CDR1 SGHVS, CDR2 FQNEAQ. V was cut by 0 bases and J by 2 bases, with 6 bases left in between. The CDR3 contains 14 residues. The CDR3 loop reads CASSLAPITDTQYF. The CDR3 bases are TGTGCCAGCAGCTTAGCCCCAATCACAGATACGCAGTATTTT.

The rearrangement links TRBV5-5 to TRBJ2-7; TRBD2 matches at 9 bases. Germline CDR1 and CDR2: SGHKS and YYEKEE (reference sequence). CDR3 length: 15 amino acids. J was trimmed by 4 bases and V by 3 bases; bases with no gene match: 8. CDR3 bases: TGTGCCAGCAGCTCACTTAGCGGGAGTGGTTACGAGCAGTACTTC. Protein sequence: CASSSLSGSGYEQYF.

This clone has just a few counts. This chain uses TRBV27 with TRBJ1-1; a possible D gene is TRBD1 (5 bases). V was clipped by 2 bases and J by 3 bases, with 10 bases between them. The CDR3 is 14 amino acids. CDR1 MNHEY and CDR2 SMNVEV come from the germline V gene (reference sequence). Here the CDR3 reads CASSLGVGDTEAFF. CDR3 DNA sequence: TGTGCCAGCAGTTTAGGAGTAGGGGACACTGAAGCTTTCTTT.

The chain recombines TRBV5-1 with TRBJ2-3, with 13 bases fitting TRBD2. Trimming removed 4 bases from V and 5 bases from J; junction bases left unmatched: 7. CDR1 is SGHRS and CDR2 is YFSETQ in the germline V gene. The CDR3 is made up of 16 amino acids. The CDR3 sequence: CASSRSRTSGRDTQYF. The CDR3, as DNA: TGCGCCAGCAGCCGATCTCGGACTAGCGGGAGAGATACGCAGTATTTT.

The CDR3 DNA reads as TGCGCCAGCAGCCCAGGGACAGCCTACGAGCAGTACTTC. Encoded protein: CASSPGTAYEQYF. The genes are TRBV5-1 and TRBJ2-7, with 7 bases that match TRBD1. This CDR3 spans 13 amino acids. Unmatched junction bases numbered 3, after V lost 4 bases and J lost 2 bases. Germline V gene lookup returns CDR1 SGHRS and CDR2 YFSETQ.

The chain uses TRBV4-2 and TRBJ1-4, with TRBD1 matching 7 bases. J was trimmed by 0 bases and V by 1 base; bases with no gene match: 2. The V gene's germline CDR1 is LGHNA and CDR2 YNFKEQ. The CDR3 contains 16 residues. The CDR3 DNA follows: TGTGCCAGCAGCCAAGCAGACAGGGCAACTAATGAAAAACTGTTTTTT. This encodes CASSQADRATNEKLFF.

This clone has a single count. This rearrangement joins TRBV7-3 to TRBJ2-1, with no clear D. Looked up from germline, CDR1 is SGHTA and CDR2 is FQGTGA. V lost 8 bases and J lost 0, with 8 bases in between. The CDR3 is made up of 13 amino acids. Here the CDR3 reads CASAERSYNEQFF. In DNA form, the CDR3 reads TGTGCCAGCGCTGAGCGCTCCTACAATGAGCAGTTCTTC. Together with reference TRBV7-3 and TRBJ2-1, the CDR3 gives the full variable domain: GAGVSQTPSNKVTEKGKYVELRCDPISGHTALYWYRQSLGQGPEFLIYFQGTGAADDSGLPNDRFFAVRPEGSVSTLKIQRTERGDSAVYLCASAERSYNEQFFGPGTRLTVL.

CDR3 bases: TGTGCCAGTAGTGACAGGGTTGACAATCAGCCCCAGCATTTT. This translates into CASSDRVDNQPQHF. This chain connects TRBV19 to TRBJ1-5; the match to TRBD1 covers 7 bases. With V trimmed by 5 bases and J by 3 bases, 4 bases remained unmatched. Germline CDR1 and CDR2: LNHDA and SQIVND (reference sequence). The CDR3 extends over 14 amino acids.

J is TRBJ2-1 and V is TRBV7-8, with 8 bases identical to TRBD2. Trimming at V came to 0 bases and at J to 4 bases, leaving 5 bases not matched to a gene. This CDR3 is built from 16 residues. The germline gives CDR1 SGHVS, CDR2 FQNEAQ. Written as DNA, the CDR3 is TGTGCCAGCAGCTTAGCTGAAGCGGGAGCGTACAATGAGCAGTTCTTC. Protein sequence: CASSLAEAGAYNEQFF.

The chain links TRBV2 to TRBJ2-7, with a weak D call TRBD2 (5 bases). Germline CDR1 SNHLY, CDR2 FYNNEI. There are 14 residues in the CDR3. V lost 8 bases to trimming and J lost 0 bases, with 14 bases between them. CDR3 in amino acids: CASRGSVSSYEQYF. The CDR3 DNA reads as TGTGCCAGCCGGGGATCGGTGAGCTCCTACGAGCAGTACTTC.

The chain joins TRBV11-3 to TRBJ1-3; D uncertain. Trimming left V 0 bases short and J 0 bases short, with 15 bases between. CDR1 SGHNT and CDR2 YENEEA come from the germline V gene. The CDR3 spans 18 residues. CDR3 nucleotides: TGTGCCAGCAGCTTAGAGTTCGGAAGCTCAGGCTCTGGAAACACCATATATTTT. Translated: CASSLEFGSSGSGNTIYF.

The chain links TRBV5-1 to TRBJ2-6, with D hard to call. Germline V gives CDR1 SGHRS, CDR2 YFSETQ. Trimming pared 1 base from V and 1 base from J, leaving 9 bases between. This CDR3 spans 16 amino acids. Here the CDR3 DNA reads TGCGCCAGCAGCTTGTTCCAGGCGTCTGGGGCCAACGTCCTGACTTTC. Translation: CASSLFQASGANVLTF.

CDR3 residues: CASSQGTGETQYF. CDR3 bases: TGTGCCAGCAGCCAAGGGACAGGCGAGACCCAGTACTTC. The J gene is TRBJ2-5, the V gene TRBV5-4; 8 nucleotides align to TRBD1. This CDR3 contains 13 residues. CDR1 and CDR2 (germline): SGHNT, YYREEE (reference sequence). The V gene end was trimmed by 4 bases and the J gene end by 5 bases; junction bases not matched to a gene: 4.

This clone has a handful of counts. This chain joins TRBV7-9 and TRBJ2-3; 7 bases line up with TRBD2. CDR1 and CDR2 from the germline V gene are SEHNR and FQNEAQ (reference sequence). The CDR3 totals 14 residues. Trimming took 5 bases from V and 4 from J; bases not matched to a gene: 6. The CDR3 protein is CASSPLTSPDTQYF. In DNA, the CDR3 is TGTGCCAGCAGCCCATTGACTAGCCCAGATACGCAGTATTTT.

The chain uses TRBV6-1 and TRBJ1-2; the D gene is possibly TRBD1 (6 bases). CDR3 length: 17 residues. Per the germline V gene, CDR1 is MNHNS and CDR2 is SASEGT. Trimming left V 1 base short and J 0 bases short, with 15 bases between. The CDR3 nucleotides are TGTGCCAGCAGTGAAGACCTACCGGGACAACCTAACTATGGCTACACCTTC. Translated, it gives CASSEDLPGQPNYGYTF.

The rearrangement links TRBV6-5 to TRBJ2-2; tentative D call: TRBD2 (5 bases). CDR1 and CDR2 from the germline V gene are MNHEY and SVGAGI. Between the trimmed V and J ends, which lost 10 bases and 7 bases, there was a span of 16 bases. The CDR3 covers 13 residues. The DNA of the CDR3 is TGTGCCACCAGACCGGGGTGGGACGGGGAGCTGTTTTTT. It yields the protein CATRPGWDGELFF.

There are a few counts of this clone. The chain uses TRBV15 and TRBJ2-1; 11 bases match TRBD2. This CDR3 contains 15 residues. In germline, CDR1 is LNHNV, CDR2 YYDKDF (reference sequence). V gave up 5 bases and J gave up 7 bases; unmatched junction bases: 7. The CDR3 bases are TGTGCCACCAGCCTGGGACTAGCGGCCTCAAATGAGCAGTTCTTC. Protein sequence: CATSLGLAASNEQFF.

The chain carries TRBV5-1 and TRBJ2-1; possibly TRBD1 for D (5 bases). Germline CDR1 SGHRS, CDR2 YFSETQ. The CDR3 extends over 19 amino acids. V was clipped by 3 bases and J by 0 bases, with 22 bases between them. The CDR3 coding sequence is TGCGCCAGCAGCTCCCAACCCTTAGGGGCGGTTAGCTCCTACAATGAGCAGTTCTTC. Amino acid sequence: CASSSQPLGAVSSYNEQFF.

Comments on this clone: The sample has other DNA sequences that encode this CDR3 too. V gene TRBV11-3 combines with J gene TRBJ2-1; D might be TRBD1 (6 bases). Germline V gives CDR1 SGHNT, CDR2 YENEEA. The CDR3 covers 12 residues. The V end was cut by 5 bases, the J end by 10 bases, with 12 bases between. The CDR3 is CASSPTGTEQFF. The CDR3 DNA reads as TGTGCCAGCAGCCCTACCGGGACAGAGCAGTTCTTC.

The V call is TRBV9, the J call TRBJ2-2; D gene uncertain. In germline, CDR1 is SGDLS, CDR2 YYNGEE. Trimming shortened V by 0 bases and J by 0 bases, and 15 bases separated the two germline ends. The CDR3 sequence is 18 residues long. The CDR3 region has the DNA TGTGCCAGCAGCGTAGTTTTCTCTGGAGCCGCGAACACCGGGGAGCTGTTTTTT. Amino acid sequence: CASSVVFSGAANTGELFF.

V gene TRBV10-3 combines with J gene TRBJ2-2, with TRBD1 identical over 9 bases. Looked up from germline, CDR1 is ENHRY and CDR2 is SYGVKD. Unmatched junction bases numbered 9, after V lost 11 bases and J lost 5 bases. This CDR3 comprises 14 residues. The DNA for the CDR3 is TGTGCCGCCGGGGGACAGGGTAGAACCGGGGAGCTGTTTTTT. Translating it yields CAAGGQGRTGELFF.

The chain links TRBV28 to TRBJ1-5, with D hard to call. The V gene's germline CDR1 is MDHEN and CDR2 SYDVKM. CDR3 length: 17 residues. Trimming shortened V by 5 bases and J by 3 bases, and 20 bases separated the two germline ends. The CDR3 sequence is CASSPRRSASYNQPQHF. CDR3 in DNA: TGTGCCAGCAGTCCACGGAGGTCGGCCTCCTACAATCAGCCCCAGCATTTT.

The chain carries TRBV10-1 and TRBJ2-7; no reliable D call. The germline V gene encodes CDR1 WNHNN and CDR2 SYGVQD (reference sequence). Trimming removed 3 bases at V and 2 bases at J, with 8 bases between. This CDR3 has 13 residues. CDR3 in DNA: TGCGCCAGCAGTGAAGGAGCCGCCTACGAGCAGTACTTC. This sequence encodes CASSEGAAYEQYF.

This clone came up once. J is TRBJ2-2 and V is TRBV21-1; the DNA was not used to check the table's D call, TRBD1. TRBV21-1 is a listed pseudogene. The CDR3 has 17 amino acids. CDR3 DNA sequence: TGTGCCAGCAGCAAACTTTACCGAACAGCGAACACCGGGGAGCTGTTTTTT. Translated: CASSKLYRTANTGELFF.

J is TRBJ1-2 and V is TRBV18; TRBD1 matches 7 bases. Trimming cost V 4 bases and J 6 bases; bases outside gene matches: 11. CDR3 size: 15 residues. Germline CDR1 is KGHSH and CDR2 is LQKENI. Here the CDR3 reads CASSRDSGGFNGYTF. For the CDR3, the DNA is TGTGCCAGCTCACGGGACAGCGGGGGTTTTAATGGCTACACCTTC.

The chain joins TRBV10-3 to TRBJ2-5; TRBD2 matches 7 bases. Germline V CDR1 and CDR2: ENHRY, SYGVKD. Unmatched junction bases numbered 12, after V lost 3 bases and J lost 5 bases. This CDR3 is 16 amino acids long. The DNA for the CDR3 is TGTGCCATCAGTGAAGCGTGGGGAGGGGCAAGGGAGACCCAGTACTTC. Its protein is CAISEAWGGARETQYF.

The chain is built from TRBV7-6 and TRBJ1-1, with D possibly matching TRBD1 (5 bases). Trimming removed 4 bases from V and 0 bases from J, with 9 bases in between. This CDR3 spans 14 amino acids. Germline assignment: CDR1 SGHVS and CDR2 FNYEAQ. The CDR3 here is CASSSGYMNTEAFF. CDR3 DNA sequence: TGTGCCAGCAGCTCAGGGTACATGAACACTGAAGCTTTCTTT.

V gene TRBV6-1 combines with J gene TRBJ2-1, with 10 bases fitting TRBD2. Unmatched junction bases numbered 11, after V lost 2 bases and J lost 7 bases. The germline V gene encodes CDR1 MNHNS and CDR2 SASEGT. The CDR3 is 17 amino acids. CDR3 sequence reads: CASSERASGSNWNEQFF. The CDR3 coding sequence is TGTGCCAGCAGTGAAAGGGCTAGCGGGAGTAATTGGAATGAGCAGTTCTTC.

V usage is TRBV5-4 and J usage is TRBJ2-5; 9 bases map to TRBD1. Germline values: CDR1 SGHNT, CDR2 YYREEE (reference sequence). After removal of 2 bases from V and 4 bases from J, the junction contained 9 bases not matched to a gene. The CDR3 extends over 16 amino acids. Here the CDR3 reads CASSFPTGGGLETQYF. The CDR3, as DNA: TGTGCCAGCAGCTTTCCCACAGGGGGCGGGTTAGAGACCCAGTACTTC. The full variable domain, completed using reference TRBV5-4 and TRBJ2-5, is ETGVTQSPTHLIKTRGQQVTLRCSSQSGHNTVSWYQQALGQGPQFIFQYYREEENGRGNFPPRFSGLQFPNYSSELNVNALELDDSALYLCASSFPTGGGLETQYFGPGTRLLVL.

The chain uses TRBV11-3 and TRBJ2-2, with 12 positions matching TRBD2. This CDR3 spans 15 amino acids. V shed 8 bases and J 6 bases; nucleotides not matched to a gene: 7. The V gene's germline CDR1 is SGHNT and CDR2 YENEEA. The CDR3 DNA is TGTGCCAGCTCCGGGCCTAGCGGGAGGGCCGGGGAGCTGTTTTTT. It codes for CASSGPSGRAGELFF.